This entry lists 2 T cell receptor beta chains sequenced from one sample in a study of T cells after yellow fever vaccination. TCRdb passed the 5' RACE reads through MiXCR, listing each CDR3 protein once. This table has tens of thousands of distinct CDR3 sequences, 7.4% appearing once. Specimen: CD8+ T cells sorted from PBMCs, collected 15 days after the yellow fever booster vaccination. These receptors were collected from a man younger than 40 who received the YFV17D yellow fever vaccine.

The chain carries TRBV15 and TRBJ2-5, with TRBD2 as a possible D gene (5 bases). Trimming stripped 5 bases from V and 3 bases from J, with 19 bases between. The germline V gene has CDR1 LNHNV and CDR2 YYDKDF (reference sequence). This CDR3 is built from 16 residues. Written as DNA, the CDR3 is TGTGCCACCAGCGGTAGTAGGGTCCTAGCAAAAGAGACCCAGTACTTC. Translated: CATSGSRVLAKETQYF.

The rearrangement joins TRBV27 to TRBJ1-1; D is ambiguous. Germline V gene lookup returns CDR1 MNHEY and CDR2 SMNVEV (reference sequence). V gave up 0 bases and J gave up 1 base, with 3 bases separating them. The CDR3 contains 13 residues. This CDR3 reads CASSLSTNTEAFF. In DNA form, the CDR3 reads TGTGCCAGCAGTTTATCGACGAACACTGAAGCTTTCTTT.